This TCR beta chain was obtained from a study of patients and donors after allogeneic stem cell transplantation. This CDR3 region has 16 residues. Trimming removed 2 bases from V and 5 bases from J; junction bases left unmatched: 7. MiXCR, applied by TCRdb to the RT-PCR reads, yields one record per CDR3 protein. This repertoire shows about 150,000 distinct CDR3 sequences, over 35% found once; its top ten account for about 50%. This rearrangement joins TRBV12-3 or TRBV12-4 to TRBJ2-2; 8 bases are a match to TRBD2. The specimen was blood, either unsorted or a sorted T cell fraction (not recorded which). This receptor was obtained from a human donor who was either an allogeneic HSCT recipient or a stem cell or donor lymphocyte infusion donor (not recorded which). It is not recorded whose cells these are; they may come from a transplant donor. The CDR3 DNA is TGTGCCAGCAGTTTATGGCGGGGGGCACCTACCGGGGAGCTGTTTTTT. Translated, it gives CASSLWRGAPTGELFF.